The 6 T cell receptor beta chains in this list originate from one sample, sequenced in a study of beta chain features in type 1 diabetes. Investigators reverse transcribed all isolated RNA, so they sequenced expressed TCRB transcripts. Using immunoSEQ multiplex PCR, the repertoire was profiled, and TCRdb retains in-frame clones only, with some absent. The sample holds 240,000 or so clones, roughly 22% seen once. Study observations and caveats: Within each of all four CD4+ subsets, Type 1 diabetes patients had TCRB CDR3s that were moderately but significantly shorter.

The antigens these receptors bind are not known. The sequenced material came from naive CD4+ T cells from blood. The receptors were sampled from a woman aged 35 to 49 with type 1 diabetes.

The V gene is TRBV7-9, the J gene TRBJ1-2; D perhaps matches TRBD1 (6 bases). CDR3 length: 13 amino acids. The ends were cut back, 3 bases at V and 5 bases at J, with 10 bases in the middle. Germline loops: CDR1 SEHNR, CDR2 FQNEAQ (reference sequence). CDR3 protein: CASSFFQGYGYTF. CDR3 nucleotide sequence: TGTGCCAGCAGCTTTTTCCAGGGGTATGGCTACACCTTC.

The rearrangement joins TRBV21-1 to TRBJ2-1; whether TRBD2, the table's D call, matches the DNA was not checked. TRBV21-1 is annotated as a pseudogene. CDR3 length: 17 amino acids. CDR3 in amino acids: CASSKEGDYRSYNEQFF. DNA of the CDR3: TGTGCCAGCAGCAAAGAGGGCGACTACCGATCCTACAATGAGCAGTTCTTC.

CDR3 sequence reads: CASRGSGYNEQFF. The CDR3 DNA reads TGTGCCAGCCGTGGTAGCGGTTACAATGAGCAGTTCTTC. This rearrangement joins TRBV6-1 to TRBJ2-1, with D possibly being TRBD2 (6 bases). The CDR3 runs 13 residues. From germline, CDR1 is MNHNS and CDR2 SASEGT. The V end lost 8 bases, the J end lost 4 bases, and 12 bases lay between the germline ends.

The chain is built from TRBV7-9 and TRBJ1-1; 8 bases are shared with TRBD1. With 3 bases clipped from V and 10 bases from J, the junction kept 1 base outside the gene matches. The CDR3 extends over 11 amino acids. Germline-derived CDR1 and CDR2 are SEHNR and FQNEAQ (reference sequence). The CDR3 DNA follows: TGTGCCAGCAGCTTTACAGGGGGAGCTTTCTTT. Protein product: CASSFTGGAFF.

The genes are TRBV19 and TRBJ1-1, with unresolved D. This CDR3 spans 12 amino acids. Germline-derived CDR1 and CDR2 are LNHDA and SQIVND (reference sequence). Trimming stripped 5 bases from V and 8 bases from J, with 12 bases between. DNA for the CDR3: TGTGCCAGTAGTCCGCGGACGGGGGAAGCTTTCTTT. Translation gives CASSPRTGEAFF.

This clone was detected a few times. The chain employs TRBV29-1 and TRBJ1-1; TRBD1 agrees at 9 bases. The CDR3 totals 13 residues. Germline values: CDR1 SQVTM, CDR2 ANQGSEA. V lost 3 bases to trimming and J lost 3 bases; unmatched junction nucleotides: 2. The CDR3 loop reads CSVERQGDTEAFF. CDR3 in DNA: TGCAGCGTTGAGCGACAGGGGGACACTGAAGCTTTCTTT.